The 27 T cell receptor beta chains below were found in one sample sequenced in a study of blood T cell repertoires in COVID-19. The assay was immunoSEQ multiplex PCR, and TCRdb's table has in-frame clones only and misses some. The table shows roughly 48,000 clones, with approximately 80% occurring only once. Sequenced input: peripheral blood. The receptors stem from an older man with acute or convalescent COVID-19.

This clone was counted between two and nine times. The CDR3 region is CASSGTGPAGEQFF. The CDR3 bases are TGTGCCAGTAGTGGGACAGGGCCGGCAGGGGAGCAGTTCTTC. J is TRBJ2-1 and V is TRBV19; 9 bases match TRBD1. The CDR3 runs to 14 residues. Germline V gives CDR1 LNHDA, CDR2 SQIVND (reference sequence). Losses at the gene ends were 5 bases for V and 10 bases for J; bases not matched to a gene: 9. Full variable domain (missing parts from reference TRBV19 and TRBJ2-1): DGGITQSPKYLFRKEGQNVTLSCEQNLNHDAMYWYRQDPGQGLRLIYYSQIVNDFQKGDIAEGYSVSREKKESFPLTVTSAQKNPTAFYLCASSGTGPAGEQFFGPGTRLTVL.

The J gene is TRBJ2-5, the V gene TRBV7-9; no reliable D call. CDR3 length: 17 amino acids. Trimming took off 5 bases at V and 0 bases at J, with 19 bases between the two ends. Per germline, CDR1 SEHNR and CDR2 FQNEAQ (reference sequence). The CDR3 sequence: CASSPAPRMKNQETQYF. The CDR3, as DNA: TGTGCCAGCAGCCCAGCTCCCAGGATGAAAAACCAAGAGACCCAGTACTTC. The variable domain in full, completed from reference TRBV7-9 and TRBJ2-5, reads DTGVSQNPRHKITKRGQNVTFRCDPISEHNRLYWYRQTLGQGPEFLTYFQNEAQLEKSRLLSDRFSAERPKGSFSTLEIQRTEQGDSAMYLCASSPAPRMKNQETQYFGPGTRLLVL.

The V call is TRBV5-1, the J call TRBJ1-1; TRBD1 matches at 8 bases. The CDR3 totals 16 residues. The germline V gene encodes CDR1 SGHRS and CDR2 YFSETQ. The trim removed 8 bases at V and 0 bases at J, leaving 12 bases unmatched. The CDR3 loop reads CASSNPGGRMNTEAFF. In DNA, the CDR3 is TGCGCCAGTTCCAACCCAGGGGGCCGTATGAACACTGAAGCTTTCTTT.

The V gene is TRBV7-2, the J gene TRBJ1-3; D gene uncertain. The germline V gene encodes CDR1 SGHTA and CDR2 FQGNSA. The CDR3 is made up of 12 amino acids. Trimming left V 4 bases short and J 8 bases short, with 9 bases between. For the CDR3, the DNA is TGTGCCAGCAGCTCCCAGAGGGACACCATATATTTT. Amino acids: CASSSQRDTIYF. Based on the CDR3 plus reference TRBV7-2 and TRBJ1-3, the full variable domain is GAGVSQSPSNKVTEKGKDVELRCDPISGHTALYWYRQSLGQGLEFLIYFQGNSAPDKSGLPSDRFSAERTGGSVSTLTIQRTQQEDSAVYLCASSSQRDTIYFGEGSWLTVV.

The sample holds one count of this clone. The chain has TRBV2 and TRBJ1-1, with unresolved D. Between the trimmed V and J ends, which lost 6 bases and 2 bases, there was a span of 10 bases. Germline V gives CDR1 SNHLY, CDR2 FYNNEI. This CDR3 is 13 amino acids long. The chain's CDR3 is CASSLDSNTEAFF. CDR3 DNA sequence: TGTGCCAGCAGCCTTGATAGTAACACTGAAGCTTTCTTT.

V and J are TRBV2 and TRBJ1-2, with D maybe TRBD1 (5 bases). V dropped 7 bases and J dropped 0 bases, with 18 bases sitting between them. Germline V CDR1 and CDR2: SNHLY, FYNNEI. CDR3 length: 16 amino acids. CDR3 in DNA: TGTGCCAGCACCTTCGCGCAAGGGGTGGCTAACTATGGCTACACCTTC. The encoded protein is CASTFAQGVANYGYTF.

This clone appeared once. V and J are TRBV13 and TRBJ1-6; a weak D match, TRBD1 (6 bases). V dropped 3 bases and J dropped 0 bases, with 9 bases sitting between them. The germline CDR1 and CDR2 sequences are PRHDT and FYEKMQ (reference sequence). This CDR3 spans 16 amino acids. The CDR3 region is CASSFTGHSYNSPLHF. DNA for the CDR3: TGTGCCAGCAGCTTCACAGGGCACTCCTATAATTCACCCCTCCACTTT.

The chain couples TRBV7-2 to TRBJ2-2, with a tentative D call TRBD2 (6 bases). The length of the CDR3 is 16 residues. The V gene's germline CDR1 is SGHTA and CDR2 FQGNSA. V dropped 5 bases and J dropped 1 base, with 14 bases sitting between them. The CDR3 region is CASSPHWRGNTGELFF. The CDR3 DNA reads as TGTGCCAGCAGCCCCCACTGGCGGGGGAACACCGGGGAGCTGTTTTTT.

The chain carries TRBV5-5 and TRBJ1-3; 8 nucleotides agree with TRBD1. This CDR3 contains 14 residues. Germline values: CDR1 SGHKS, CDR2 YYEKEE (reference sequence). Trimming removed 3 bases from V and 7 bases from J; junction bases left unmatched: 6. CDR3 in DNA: TGTGCCAGCAGCTCATGGACAGGGCGGAACACCATATATTTT. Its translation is CASSSWTGRNTIYF.

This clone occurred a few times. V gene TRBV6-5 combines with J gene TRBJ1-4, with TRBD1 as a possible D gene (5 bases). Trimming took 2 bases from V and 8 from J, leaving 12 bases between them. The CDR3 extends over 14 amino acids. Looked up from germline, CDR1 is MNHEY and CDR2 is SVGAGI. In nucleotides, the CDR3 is TGTGCCAGCAGTTACGGGGGGGGTAGCGAAAAACTGTTTTTT. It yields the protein CASSYGGGSEKLFF.

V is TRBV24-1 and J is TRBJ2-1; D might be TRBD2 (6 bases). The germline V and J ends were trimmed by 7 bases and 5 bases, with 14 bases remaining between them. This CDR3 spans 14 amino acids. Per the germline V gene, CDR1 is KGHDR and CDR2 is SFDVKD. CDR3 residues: CATRGDFTDNEQFF. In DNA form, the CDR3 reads TGTGCCACCAGAGGGGACTTTACAGACAATGAGCAGTTCTTC.

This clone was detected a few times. CDR3 DNA sequence: TGTGCCAGCAGCTCAGGGACTAGCGGGATTTACGAGCAGTACTTC. Translation gives CASSSGTSGIYEQYF. The V gene is TRBV28, the J gene TRBJ2-7; 13 nucleotides align to TRBD2. The CDR3 sequence is 15 residues long. V trimming: 6 bases; J trimming: 4 bases; junction bases outside the gene matches: 6. In germline, CDR1 is MDHEN, CDR2 SYDVKM.

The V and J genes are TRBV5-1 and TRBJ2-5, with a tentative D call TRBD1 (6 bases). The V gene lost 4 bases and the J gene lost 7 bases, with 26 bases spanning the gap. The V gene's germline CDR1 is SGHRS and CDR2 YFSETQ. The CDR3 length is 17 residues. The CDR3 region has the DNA TGCGCCAGCAGCCGGACAGCCCGGGACCCACGTGGAGGGACCCAGTACTTC. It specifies CASSRTARDPRGGTQYF. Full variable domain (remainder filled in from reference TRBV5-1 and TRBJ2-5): KAGVTQTPRYLIKTRGQQVTLSCSPISGHRSVSWYQQTPGQGLQFLFEYFSETQRNKGNFPGRFSGRQFSNSRSEMNVSTLELGDSALYLCASSRTARDPRGGTQYFGPGTRLLVL.

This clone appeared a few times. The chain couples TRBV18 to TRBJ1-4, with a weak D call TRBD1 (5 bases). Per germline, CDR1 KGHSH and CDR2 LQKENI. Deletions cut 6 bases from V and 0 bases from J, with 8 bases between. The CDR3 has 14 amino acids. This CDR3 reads CASSSGSTNEKLFF. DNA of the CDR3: TGTGCCAGCTCTTCAGGGTCAACTAATGAAAAACTGTTTTTT.

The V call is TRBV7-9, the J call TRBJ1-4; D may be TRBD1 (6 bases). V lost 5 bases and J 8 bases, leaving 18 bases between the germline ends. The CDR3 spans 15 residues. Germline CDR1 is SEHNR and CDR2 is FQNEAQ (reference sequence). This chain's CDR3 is CASSPTNRESEKLFF. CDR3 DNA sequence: TGTGCCAGCAGCCCCACTAACAGGGAGAGCGAAAAACTGTTTTTT.

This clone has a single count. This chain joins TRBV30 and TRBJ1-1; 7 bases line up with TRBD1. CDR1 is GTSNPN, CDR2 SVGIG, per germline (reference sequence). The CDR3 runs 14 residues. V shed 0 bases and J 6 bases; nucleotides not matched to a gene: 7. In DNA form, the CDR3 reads TGTGCCTGGAGTGTACTAGGGGGCGCTTCTGAAGCTTTCTTT. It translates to CAWSVLGGASEAFF. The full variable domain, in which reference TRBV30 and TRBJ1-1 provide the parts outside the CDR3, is SQTIHQWPATLVQPVGSPLSLECTVEGTSNPNLYWYRQAAGRGLQLLFYSVGIGQISSEVPQNLSASRPQDRQFILSSKKLLLSDSGFYLCAWSVLGGASEAFFGQGTRLTVV.

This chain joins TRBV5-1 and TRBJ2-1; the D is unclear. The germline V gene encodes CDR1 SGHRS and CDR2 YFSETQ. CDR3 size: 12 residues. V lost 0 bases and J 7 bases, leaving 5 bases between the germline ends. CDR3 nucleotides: TGCGCCAGCAGCTTGGTGACTAATGAGCAGTTCTTC. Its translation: CASSLVTNEQFF.

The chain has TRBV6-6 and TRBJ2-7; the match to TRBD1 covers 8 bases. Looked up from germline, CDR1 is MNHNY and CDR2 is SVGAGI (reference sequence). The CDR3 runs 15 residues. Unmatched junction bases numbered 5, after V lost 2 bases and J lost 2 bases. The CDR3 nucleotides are TGTGCCAGCAGTTACCAGGGGACAGGCACCTACGAGCAGTACTTC. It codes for CASSYQGTGTYEQYF.

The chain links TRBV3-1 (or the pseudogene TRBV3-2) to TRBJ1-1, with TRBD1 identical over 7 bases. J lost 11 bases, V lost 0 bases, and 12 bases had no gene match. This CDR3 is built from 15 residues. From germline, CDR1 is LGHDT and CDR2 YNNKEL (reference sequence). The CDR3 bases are TGTGCCAGCAGCCAAGAGGGACAGTTCAACCGGGGGGCTTTCTTT. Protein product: CASSQEGQFNRGAFF.

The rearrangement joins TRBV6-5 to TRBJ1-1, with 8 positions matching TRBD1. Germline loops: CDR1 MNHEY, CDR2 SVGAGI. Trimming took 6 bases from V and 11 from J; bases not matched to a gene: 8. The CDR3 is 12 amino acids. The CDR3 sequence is CASSAPRGLAFF. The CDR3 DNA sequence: TGTGCCAGCAGCGCCCCCAGGGGGCTCGCTTTCTTT.

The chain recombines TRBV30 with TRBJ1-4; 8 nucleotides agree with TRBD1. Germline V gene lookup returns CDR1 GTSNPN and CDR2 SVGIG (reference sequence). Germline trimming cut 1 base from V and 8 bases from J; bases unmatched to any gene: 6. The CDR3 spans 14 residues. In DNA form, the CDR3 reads TGTGCCTGGAGTGCGACAGGGGCGACGGAAAAACTGTTTTTT. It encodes CAWSATGATEKLFF.

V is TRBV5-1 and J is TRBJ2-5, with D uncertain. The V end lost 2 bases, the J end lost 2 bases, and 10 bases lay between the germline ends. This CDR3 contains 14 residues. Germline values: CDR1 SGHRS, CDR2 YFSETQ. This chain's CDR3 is CASSFSAVQETQYF. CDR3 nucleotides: TGCGCCAGCAGCTTTAGTGCGGTGCAAGAGACCCAGTACTTC.

As DNA, the CDR3 is TGTGCCAGCAGTTTAAGGAGGGGGGGATCAGAAAAACTGTTTTTT. It encodes CASSLRRGGSEKLFF. The genes are TRBV28 and TRBJ1-4; possible D gene TRBD1, 6 bases. The V end was cut by 2 bases, the J end by 8 bases, with 15 bases between. CDR1 and CDR2 (germline): MDHEN, SYDVKM. This CDR3 is 15 amino acids long.

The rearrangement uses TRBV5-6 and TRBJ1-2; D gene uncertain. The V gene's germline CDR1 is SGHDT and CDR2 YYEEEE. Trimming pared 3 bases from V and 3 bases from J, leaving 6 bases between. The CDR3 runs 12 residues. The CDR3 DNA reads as TGTGCCAGCAGCTCCACGGACTATGGCTACACCTTC. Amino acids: CASSSTDYGYTF.

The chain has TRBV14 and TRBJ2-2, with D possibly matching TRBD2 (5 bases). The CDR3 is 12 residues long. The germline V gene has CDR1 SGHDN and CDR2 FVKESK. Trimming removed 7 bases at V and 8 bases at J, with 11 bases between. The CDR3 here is CASMEEAGELFF. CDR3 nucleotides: TGTGCCAGCATGGAGGAAGCGGGGGAGCTGTTTTTT.

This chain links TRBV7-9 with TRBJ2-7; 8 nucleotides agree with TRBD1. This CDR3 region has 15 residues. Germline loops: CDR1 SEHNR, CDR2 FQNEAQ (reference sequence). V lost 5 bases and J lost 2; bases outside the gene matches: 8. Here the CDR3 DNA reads TGTGCCAGCAGCCCTGGGACAGGCCGACCCTACGAGCAGTACTTC. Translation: CASSPGTGRPYEQYF.

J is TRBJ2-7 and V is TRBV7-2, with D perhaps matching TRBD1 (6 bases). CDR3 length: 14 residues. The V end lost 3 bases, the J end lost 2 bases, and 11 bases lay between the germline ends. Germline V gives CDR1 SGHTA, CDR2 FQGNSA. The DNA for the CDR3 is TGTGCCAGCAGCTTTACAACAGGGACCTACGAGCAGTACTTC. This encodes CASSFTTGTYEQYF.